These 19 T cell receptor beta chains share one sample of origin, sequenced in a study of cytomegalovirus exposure and HLA in healthy donors. This PCR relied on a set of 60 Vbeta primers and 13 Jbeta primers. The repertoire was sequenced with immunoSEQ multiplex PCR; TCRdb's copy has only in-frame clones and lacks some. The data hold 120,000 or so clones, with 65% to 80% observed a single time. The sample consisted of PBMCs. These receptors were collected from a man aged 30 to 45 in good health and CMV-seronegative.

This clone was seen only a few times. The chain uses TRBV5-4 and TRBJ1-1; 7 nucleotides line up with TRBD1. The CDR3 is 15 amino acids. The J segment lost 4 bases and the V segment lost 0 bases, leaving 6 bases of the junction unmatched. In germline, CDR1 is SGHNT, CDR2 YYREEE (reference sequence). This chain's CDR3 is CASSLAQGGSTEAFF. For the CDR3, the DNA is TGTGCCAGCAGCTTGGCCCAGGGGGGTAGCACTGAAGCTTTCTTT.

This clone was found a few times. This chain connects TRBV4-2 to TRBJ1-2; the match to TRBD1 covers 7 bases. The CDR3 has 16 amino acids. Germline CDR1 reads LGHNA; CDR2 reads YNFKEQ. The junction had 9 bases not matched to a gene; V was cut back by 5 bases and J by 0 bases. As DNA, the CDR3 is TGTGCCAGCAGCTTCCGACAGGGATTTACTAACTATGGCTACACCTTC. Translation: CASSFRQGFTNYGYTF.

The V call is TRBV5-1, the J call TRBJ1-5; D is undetermined. Trimming removed 7 bases at V and 1 base at J, with 15 bases between. The CDR3 totals 15 residues. CDR1 is SGHRS and CDR2 is YFSETQ in the germline V gene. Here the CDR3 DNA reads TGCGCCAGCTCGGACTACCCCGACAGCAATCAGCCCCAGCATTTT. It encodes CASSDYPDSNQPQHF.

This clone was picked up a small number of times. This chain links TRBV6-1 with TRBJ1-4, with 7 bases identical to TRBD1. The CDR3 is 16 residues long. Germline V lookup: CDR1 MNHNS, CDR2 SASEGT. V lost 4 bases to trimming and J lost 1 base; unmatched junction nucleotides: 6. The CDR3 DNA sequence: TGTGCCAGCAGTGCTGACAGGGTGGAAACTAATGAAAAACTGTTTTTT. It translates to CASSADRVETNEKLFF.

This clone was recorded a few times. The rearrangement joins TRBV5-1 to TRBJ2-1, with TRBD2 matching 13 bases. The CDR3 length is 17 residues. Germline trimming cut 2 bases from V and 4 bases from J; bases unmatched to any gene: 6. Germline V CDR1 and CDR2: SGHRS, YFSETQ. CDR3 coding DNA: TGCGCCAGCAGCTTTACTAGCGGGAGGGCTGGATACAATGAGCAGTTCTTC. Amino acids: CASSFTSGRAGYNEQFF.

This clone was counted a few times. The chain combines TRBV5-1 with TRBJ2-3; 8 nucleotides align to TRBD2. CDR3 length: 16 residues. Germline CDR1 SGHRS, CDR2 YFSETQ. Losses at the gene ends were 1 base for V and 4 bases for J; bases not matched to a gene: 8. The CDR3 DNA is TGCGCCAGCAGCTTGAGAAGTAGCGGGATCCCAGATACGCAGTATTTT. Its protein is CASSLRSSGIPDTQYF.

This sequence joins TRBV28 and TRBJ2-2, with 8 bases fitting TRBD1. The V and J ends lost 8 bases and 7 bases, in that order; junction bases with no gene match: 12. CDR3 length: 15 amino acids. From germline, CDR1 is MDHEN and CDR2 SYDVKM. The CDR3 coding sequence is TGTGCCAGCGTGGAGGCGACAGGGGATGACGGGGAGCTGTTTTTT. This translates into CASVEATGDDGELFF.

A single count supports this clone. This chain uses TRBV7-3 with TRBJ2-2; 7 bases match TRBD2. The germline V gene encodes CDR1 SGHTA and CDR2 FQGTGA. V gave up 1 base and J gave up 4 bases; unmatched junction bases: 15. This CDR3 spans 19 amino acids. The CDR3 sequence is CASSLKPQVAGSLTGELFF. The CDR3, as DNA: TGTGCCAGCAGCTTAAAACCCCAAGTAGCGGGTTCCCTCACCGGGGAGCTGTTTTTT.

CDR3 amino acids: CASSWGEAFGANVLTF. CDR3 DNA sequence: TGCGCCAGCAGCTGGGGGGAGGCATTTGGGGCCAACGTCCTGACTTTC. The genes are TRBV5-1 and TRBJ2-6; possible D gene TRBD2, 6 bases. Trimming cost V 3 bases and J 3 bases, with 13 bases left between them. This CDR3 spans 16 amino acids. CDR1 and CDR2 (germline): SGHRS, YFSETQ.

This clone was seen only once. The same CDR3 is also encoded by other DNA sequences in this sample. The DNA for the CDR3 is TGTGCCACCAGCGGCCTGAGACTAGCTGAGGAGACCCAGTACTTC. It yields the protein CATSGLRLAEETQYF. V is TRBV15 and J is TRBJ2-5; 7 bases are shared with TRBD2. The germline gives CDR1 LNHNV, CDR2 YYDKDF (reference sequence). This CDR3 comprises 15 residues. Germline trimming cut 5 bases from V and 5 bases from J; bases unmatched to any gene: 11.

J is TRBJ2-7 and V is TRBV7-8; D might be TRBD2 (6 bases). Germline assignment: CDR1 SGHVS and CDR2 FQNEAQ. This CDR3 contains 15 residues. The V and J ends lost 2 bases and 5 bases respectively, with 16 bases between them. CDR3 nucleotides: TGTGCCAGCAGCTTACGGGGGAATGCGGTGCACGAGCAGTACTTC. It codes for CASSLRGNAVHEQYF.

The chain links TRBV7-9 to TRBJ2-7; tentatively, D is TRBD2 (5 bases). CDR1 SEHNR and CDR2 FQNEAQ come from the germline V gene (reference sequence). V was shortened by 1 base and J by 1 base, with 11 bases between the two germline ends. CDR3 length equals 15 residues. The CDR3 protein is CASSLGGWISYEQYF. The CDR3 coding sequence is TGTGCCAGCAGCTTAGGAGGGTGGATTTCCTACGAGCAGTACTTC.

The V and J genes are TRBV18 and TRBJ2-1; 8 bases are shared with TRBD1. J gave up 10 bases and V 5 bases, and 7 bases lay outside the gene matches. Looked up from germline, CDR1 is KGHSH and CDR2 is LQKENI. The CDR3 totals 13 residues. CDR3 sequence (DNA): TGTGCCAGCTCAGGCGGACAGGGAGAAGAGCAGTTCTTC. Its translation is CASSGGQGEEQFF. Filled out from reference TRBV18 and TRBJ2-1, the complete variable domain reads NAGVMQNPRHLVRRRGQEARLRCSPMKGHSHVYWYRQLPEEGLKFMVYLQKENIIDESGMPKERFSAEFPKEGPSILRIQQVVRGDSAAYFCASSGGQGEEQFFGPGTRLTVL.

This chain links TRBV6-1 with TRBJ1-1, with a possible D match to TRBD1 (5 bases). The CDR3 runs 15 residues. The V end was cut by 6 bases, the J end by 0 bases, with 14 bases between. Germline CDR1 and CDR2: MNHNS and SASEGT. The CDR3 sequence: CASRNFDSMNTEAFF. CDR3 DNA: TGTGCCAGCAGAAACTTCGACAGTATGAACACTGAAGCTTTCTTT.

This chain links TRBV7-6 with TRBJ1-2; D gene ambiguous. Germline loops: CDR1 SGHVS, CDR2 FNYEAQ. The CDR3 totals 15 residues. The germline V and J ends were trimmed by 5 bases and 0 bases, with 13 bases remaining between them. The CDR3 region is CASSQSDGANYGYTF. The DNA for the CDR3 is TGTGCCAGCAGCCAATCCGACGGAGCTAACTATGGCTACACCTTC.

The chain joins TRBV19 to TRBJ1-1; a possible D gene is TRBD1 (5 bases). Trimming pared 4 bases from V and 11 bases from J, leaving 14 bases between. The CDR3 is 12 residues long. Germline CDR1 is LNHDA and CDR2 is SQIVND (reference sequence). The CDR3 DNA sequence: TGTGCCAGTAGTAACCAGGGACTGCGGGCTTTCTTT. This encodes CASSNQGLRAFF.

The chain employs TRBV14 and TRBJ1-1; 9 nucleotides align to TRBD1. V lost 5 bases, J lost 3 bases, and 13 bases stayed unmatched. This CDR3 has 17 amino acids. Germline CDR1 reads SGHDN; CDR2 reads FVKESK. The DNA of the CDR3 is TGTGCCAGCAGCGAGGACAGGGGACCTATGACGTACACTGAAGCTTTCTTT. Its protein is CASSEDRGPMTYTEAFF.

The chain combines TRBV4-1 with TRBJ2-3; TRBD2 agrees at 10 bases. Germline loops: CDR1 MGHRA, CDR2 YSYEKL. The CDR3 totals 18 residues. The V gene end was trimmed by 1 base and the J gene end by 0 bases; junction bases not matched to a gene: 7. The CDR3 bases are TGCGCCAGCAGCCAAGTATCGAGCGGGGGGGCTAGCACAGATACGCAGTATTTT. Translated, it gives CASSQVSSGGASTDTQYF.

This clone was seen just once. V gene TRBV2 combines with J gene TRBJ1-5, with 11 bases matching TRBD1. This CDR3 contains 14 residues. Germline CDR1 is SNHLY and CDR2 is FYNNEI. V trimming: 3 bases; J trimming: 6 bases; junction bases outside the gene matches: 1. The CDR3 loop is CASSEDRGRQPQHF. The CDR3 coding sequence is TGTGCCAGCAGTGAGGACAGGGGGCGTCAGCCCCAGCATTTT.